The rows below give T cell receptor beta chains drawn from one sample of a study of blood T cell repertoires in COVID-19. Clones were read by immunoSEQ multiplex PCR, and TCRdb kept only the in-frame ones, dropping some. The sample carries 400,000 to 550,000 clones, around 90% recorded once. Sequenced input: PBMCs or T cells enriched from blood (not recorded which). Source of these receptors: a woman aged 18-35 years with acute COVID-19. The CDR3 runs from the conserved cysteine through the conserved F or W. The D gene is left open where the match is weak. Clone size is stated in some rows and not others, as once, few, many or a class when expanded.

V gene	J gene	clone size	D gene	CDR3 protein	CDR3 DNA
TRBV7-9	TRBJ2-7	NA	TRBD1	CASSLAGQLGYEQYF	TGTGCCAGCAGCTTAGCGGGACAGTTAGGCTACGAGCAGTACTTC
TRBV5-1	TRBJ2-5	NA	TRBD2	CASSPSGGQQETQYF	TGCGCCAGCAGCCCTAGCGGGGGCCAACAAGAGACCCAGTACTTC
TRBV7-2	TRBJ2-2	NA	TRBD2	CASSLALAGKTGELFF	TGTGCCAGCAGCTTAGCCTTAGCGGGAAAAACCGGGGAGCTGTTTTTT
TRBV30	TRBJ1-1	once	NA	CAWSPLGTSNTEAFF	TGTGCCTGGAGTCCTTTGGGGACATCGAACACTGAAGCTTTCTTT
TRBV29-1	TRBJ1-3	NA	TRBD1	CSAGGQGGTIYF	TGCAGCGCTGGGGGACAGGGAGGAACCATATATTTT
TRBV2	TRBJ1-6	NA	NA	CASSEGGFSSYNSPLHF	TGTGCCAGCAGTGAGGGGGGGTTTAGCTCCTATAATTCACCCCTCCACTTT
TRBV7-8	TRBJ1-5	once	NA	CASSSMNSNQPQHF	TGTGCCAGCAGCTCTATGAATAGCAATCAGCCCCAGCATTTT
TRBV6-5	TRBJ2-1	NA	TRBD1	CATRQGWNEQFF	TGTGCCACTAGACAGGGCTGGAATGAGCAGTTCTTC
TRBV28	TRBJ1-1	NA	NA	CASSMITGARMNTEAFF	TGTGCCAGCAGTATGATCACAGGTGCACGCATGAACACTGAAGCTTTCTTT
TRBV4-1	TRBJ1-6	few	NA	CASSFPKNSPLHF	TGCGCCAGCAGCTTTCCCAAAAATTCACCCCTCCACTTT
TRBV28	TRBJ1-6	NA	NA	CASSLIQRNSPLHF	TGTGCCAGCAGTTTAATACAGAGAAATTCACCCCTCCACTTT
TRBV10-1	TRBJ1-5	NA	TRBD1	CARRGQGGNQPQHF	TGCGCCAGACGGGGACAGGGTGGCAATCAGCCCCAGCATTTT
TRBV29-1	TRBJ2-1	NA	TRBD2	CSVGGGSGSSYNEQFF	TGCAGCGTTGGGGGAGGTAGCGGGAGTTCCTACAATGAGCAGTTCTTC
TRBV13	TRBJ1-6	NA	NA	CASSYNRDSPLHF	TGTGCCAGCAGCTATAACAGGGATTCACCCCTCCACTTT
TRBV11-2	TRBJ1-3	NA	NA	CASSSRPGQILSGNTIYF	TGTGCCAGCAGCTCAAGACCCGGACAGATCCTCTCTGGAAACACCATATATTTT
TRBV7-3	TRBJ1-2	once	TRBD1	CASSRGTGGAEGYTF	TGTGCCAGCAGCCGGGGGACAGGGGGCGCCGAGGGCTACACCTTC
TRBV2	TRBJ2-2	NA	NA	CASSEARGNTGELFF	TGTGCCAGCAGTGAAGCGCGGGGGAACACCGGGGAGCTGTTTTTT
TRBV28	TRBJ1-2	NA	NA	CASSLETSRGGYGYTF	TGTGCCAGCAGTTTAGAGACCAGCCGGGGGGGCTATGGCTACACCTTC
TRBV29-1	TRBJ1-2	NA	NA	CSVNPKGFVYGYTF	TGCAGCGTCAACCCAAAGGGGTTTGTCTATGGCTACACCTTC
TRBV5-4	TRBJ1-3	once	NA	CASSLQNSGNTIYF	TGTGCCAGCAGCTTGCAGAACTCTGGAAACACCATATATTTT
TRBV28	TRBJ2-3	NA	NA	CASGGGSTDTQYF	TGTGCCAGCGGAGGAGGATCCACAGATACGCAGTATTTT
TRBV11-2	TRBJ2-3	NA	NA	CASSLTTDTQYF	TGTGCCAGCTCCCTGACTACAGATACGCAGTATTTT
TRBV14	TRBJ1-2	NA	NA	CASSPSGQTRYGYTF	TGTGCCAGCAGCCCCTCAGGACAGACTCGCTATGGCTACACCTTC
TRBV27	TRBJ2-5	NA	NA	CASSLFFGRETQYF	TGTGCCAGCAGTTTATTCTTTGGTCGGGAGACCCAGTACTTC
TRBV11-2	TRBJ2-1	NA	NA	CASSLDRQGNEQFF	TGTGCCAGCAGCTTAGATAGGCAGGGCAATGAGCAGTTCTTC
TRBV24-1	TRBJ2-7	once	NA	CATSLDRDSKYEQYF	TGTGCCACCAGCCTTGACCGGGACTCAAAATACGAGCAGTACTTC
TRBV5-1	TRBJ1-1	few	NA	CASSFEGPSSRAFF	TGCGCCAGCAGCTTTGAGGGTCCTAGCTCCAGAGCTTTCTTT
TRBV29-1	TRBJ1-1	NA	NA	CSVGGRAVNTEAFF	TGCAGCGTTGGGGGCAGGGCCGTAAACACTGAAGCTTTCTTT
TRBV6-1	TRBJ1-6	NA	NA	CASSDGKLDSPLHF	TGTGCCAGCAGTGACGGGAAGTTGGATTCACCCCTCCACTTT
TRBV2	TRBJ2-7	NA	TRBD1	CASSGDRGLIEQYF	TGTGCCAGCAGTGGGGACAGGGGTCTCATCGAGCAGTACTTC
TRBV19	TRBJ2-5	NA	NA	CASSIGRSWRETQYF	TGTGCCAGTAGTATAGGTCGGTCCTGGAGGGAGACCCAGTACTTC
TRBV5-1	TRBJ1-4	NA	NA	CASAGGSEKLFF	TGCGCCAGCGCGGGGGGCTCTGAAAAACTGTTTTTT
TRBV5-6	TRBJ2-1	NA	TRBD2	CASSTGLAGAYNEQFF	TGTGCCAGCAGCACCGGACTAGCGGGGGCCTACAATGAGCAGTTCTTC
TRBV2	TRBJ1-2	few	TRBD1	CASGQEIGGYTF	TGTGCCAGCGGACAGGAAATAGGTGGCTACACCTTC
TRBV7-9	TRBJ2-3	NA	NA	CASSLTAQDTQYF	TGTGCCAGCAGCTTAACAGCCCAAGATACGCAGTATTTT
TRBV12-3/TRBV12-4	TRBJ2-2	NA	NA	CASTGLNTGELFF	TGTGCCAGCACAGGACTGAACACCGGGGAGCTGTTTTTT
TRBV7-2	TRBJ2-3	NA	TRBD2	CASSMGLAGGTDTQYF	TGTGCCAGCAGCATGGGACTAGCGGGGGGGACAGATACGCAGTATTTT
TRBV7-9	TRBJ2-7	NA	TRBD1	CASSSTRDRVYEQYF	TGTGCCAGCAGCTCTACCCGGGACAGGGTTTACGAGCAGTACTTC
TRBV11-2	TRBJ2-1	NA	TRBD2	CASSLTSGEYNEQFF	TGTGCCAGCAGCCTCACTAGCGGGGAGTACAATGAGCAGTTCTTC
TRBV5-1	TRBJ2-7	NA	TRBD1	CASRPGQGGEQYF	TGCGCCAGCAGACCGGGACAGGGAGGCGAGCAGTACTTC